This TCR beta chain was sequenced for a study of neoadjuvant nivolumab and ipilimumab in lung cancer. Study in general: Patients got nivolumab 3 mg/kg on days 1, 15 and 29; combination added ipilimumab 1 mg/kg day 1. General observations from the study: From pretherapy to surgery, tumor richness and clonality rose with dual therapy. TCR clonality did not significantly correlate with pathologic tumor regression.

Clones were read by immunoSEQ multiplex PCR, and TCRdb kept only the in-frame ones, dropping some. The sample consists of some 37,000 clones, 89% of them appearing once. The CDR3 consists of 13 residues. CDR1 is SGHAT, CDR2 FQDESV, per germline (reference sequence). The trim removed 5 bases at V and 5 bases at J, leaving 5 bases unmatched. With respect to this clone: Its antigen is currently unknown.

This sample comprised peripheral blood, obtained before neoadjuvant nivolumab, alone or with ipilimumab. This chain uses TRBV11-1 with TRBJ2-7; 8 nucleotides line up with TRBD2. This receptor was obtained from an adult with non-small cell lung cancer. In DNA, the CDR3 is TGTGCCAGCAGCCCGGGAGGGGTAAACGAGCAGTACTTC. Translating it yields CASSPGGVNEQYF.